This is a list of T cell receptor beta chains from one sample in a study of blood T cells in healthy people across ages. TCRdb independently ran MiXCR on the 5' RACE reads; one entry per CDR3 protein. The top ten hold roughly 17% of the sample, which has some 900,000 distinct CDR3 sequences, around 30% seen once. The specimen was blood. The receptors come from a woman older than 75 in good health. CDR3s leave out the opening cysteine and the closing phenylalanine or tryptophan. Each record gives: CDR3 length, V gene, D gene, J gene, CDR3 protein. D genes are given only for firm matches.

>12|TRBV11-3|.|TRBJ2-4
AGSPPSRVNIQY
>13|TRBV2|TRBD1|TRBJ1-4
ASSGLQGADEKLF
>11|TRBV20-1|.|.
SANKGAGYEQY
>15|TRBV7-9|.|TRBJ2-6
ASRIRRDYSGANVLT
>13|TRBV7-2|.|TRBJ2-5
ASSLGPGGGETQY
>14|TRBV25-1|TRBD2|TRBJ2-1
ASSESLAGALNEQF
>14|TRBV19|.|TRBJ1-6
ASSPSQIGANSPLH
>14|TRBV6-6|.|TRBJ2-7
ASSYPTEGTSYEQY
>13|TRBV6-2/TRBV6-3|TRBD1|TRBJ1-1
ASSYPGQGATEAF
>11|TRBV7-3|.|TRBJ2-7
ASSLNRLSEQY
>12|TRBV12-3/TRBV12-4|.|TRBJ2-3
ASRGRGSPDAQY